Listed below are T cell receptor beta chains from one sample, sequenced in a study of a mutant IDH1 vaccine in newly diagnosed glioma. Assay used: immunoSEQ multiplex PCR; TCRdb lists only in-frame clones, some missing. The sample has 30,000 to 40,000 clones, approximately 92% seen once; the top ten hold just over 5%. Which antigens these TCRs recognize remains unknown. The sample here was PBMCs, taken from a glioma patient whose treatment included an IDH1 peptide vaccine. The source is a woman aged 40 to 49 with glioma. CDR3s include the opening cysteine and the closing phenylalanine or tryptophan. The D gene is left open where the match is weak.

d_call: -
j_call: TRBJ2-5
v_call: TRBV7-9
cdr3_nt: TGTGCCAGCAGCCCGAGGGTTACAGAGGAGACCCAGTACTTC
cdr3_aa: CASSPRVTEETQYF

d_call: TRBD1
j_call: TRBJ1-1
v_call: TRBV5-8
cdr3_nt: TGTGCCAGCAGCTATGTACAGGGGAGGCACACTGAAGCTTTCTTT
cdr3_aa: CASSYVQGRHTEAFF

d_call: TRBD2
j_call: TRBJ2-1
v_call: TRBV4-1
cdr3_nt: TGCGCCAGCAGCCAAGTCCGGGAGGGCCGGGGCGAGCAGTTCTTC
cdr3_aa: CASSQVREGRGEQFF

d_call: TRBD1
j_call: TRBJ1-5
v_call: TRBV19
cdr3_nt: TGTGCCAGTAGTATCTCCGTGACAGGGCGGCGCAATCAGCCCCAGCATTTT
cdr3_aa: CASSISVTGRRNQPQHF

d_call: TRBD1
j_call: TRBJ1-2
v_call: TRBV11-2
cdr3_nt: TGTGCCAGCAGCTTAGATACCAGGGGGCATGGCTACACCTTC
cdr3_aa: CASSLDTRGHGYTF

d_call: -
j_call: TRBJ1-1
v_call: TRBV9
cdr3_nt: TGTGCCAGCAGCGTCGGTCACAGCGGGGGAACTGAAGCTTTCTTT
cdr3_aa: CASSVGHSGGTEAFF

d_call: -
j_call: TRBJ2-5
v_call: TRBV2
cdr3_nt: TGTGCCAGCAGTGCCCTGACTAAACAAGAGACCCAGTACTTC
cdr3_aa: CASSALTKQETQYF

d_call: TRBD2
j_call: TRBJ2-2
v_call: TRBV5-6
cdr3_nt: TGTGCCAGCAGCTTGGGGCTAGCGGGGGACACCGGGGAGCTGTTTTTT
cdr3_aa: CASSLGLAGDTGELFF

d_call: -
j_call: TRBJ1-6
v_call: TRBV11-2
cdr3_nt: TGTGCCAGCAGCCCGGGTGGCGTAAATTCACCCCTCCACTTT
cdr3_aa: CASSPGGVNSPLHF

d_call: -
j_call: TRBJ1-4
v_call: TRBV28
cdr3_nt: TGTGCCAGCGCTAATCCCCGGGGAAAACTGTTTTTT
cdr3_aa: CASANPRGKLFF